The source of this T cell receptor (beta chain) is a study of blood T cell repertoires in COVID-19. TCRdb's copy holds only in-frame clones and misses some; the assay was immunoSEQ multiplex PCR. The profile covers more than 95,000 clones, with about 86% appearing a single time and less than 45% taken by the ten largest. V shed 1 base and J shed 5 bases, with 14 bases lying between them. The germline V gene encodes CDR1 LGHNA and CDR2 YSLEER. The CDR3 is made up of 16 amino acids. The sequence was obtained from a man aged 80 or over with acute or convalescent COVID-19. The specimen sequenced was peripheral blood. The V gene is TRBV4-3, the J gene TRBJ2-2; D perhaps matches TRBD1 (6 bases). CDR3 sequence: CASSQGRGGGTGELFF. CDR3 DNA sequence: TGCGCCAGCAGCCAAGGGAGAGGGGGTGGTACCGGGGAGCTGTTTTTT.